The rows below give T cell receptor beta chains drawn from one sample of a study of a mutant IDH1 vaccine in newly diagnosed glioma. Measured with immunoSEQ multiplex PCR; TCRdb has only the in-frame clones, and not every one. Here the sample spans approximately 110,000 clones, roughly 90% being singletons. For these TCRs, the target antigens are not known. Material: PBMCs, obtained from a glioma patient whose treatment included an IDH1 peptide vaccine. Receptors were obtained from a woman aged 45-60 years with glioma. CDR3s include the opening cysteine and the closing phenylalanine or tryptophan. Fields, in order: V gene, clone size, J gene, D gene, CDR3 protein, CDR3 DNA. The D gene is left open where the match is weak. For some rows the clone size is stated as once, few or many, or as a class when expanded; others skip it.

V gene: TRBV19
clone size: .
J gene: TRBJ2-1
D gene: .
CDR3 protein: CAASQGPYNEQFF
CDR3 DNA: TGTGCCGCAAGTCAGGGGCCCTACAATGAGCAGTTCTTC

V gene: TRBV2
clone size: once
J gene: TRBJ2-7
D gene: .
CDR3 protein: CASSEWGNSYEQYF
CDR3 DNA: TGTGCCAGCAGTGAATGGGGGAACTCCTACGAGCAGTACTTC

V gene: TRBV5-6
clone size: .
J gene: TRBJ1-6
D gene: TRBD1
CDR3 protein: CASSPGQRNSPLHF
CDR3 DNA: TGTGCCAGCAGCCCGGGACAGCGAAATTCACCCCTCCACTTT

V gene: TRBV18
clone size: .
J gene: TRBJ1-1
D gene: TRBD1
CDR3 protein: CASSPSRGHEGEAFF
CDR3 DNA: TGTGCCAGCTCACCGAGCAGGGGGCATGAGGGTGAAGCTTTCTTT

V gene: TRBV2
clone size: .
J gene: TRBJ2-5
D gene: .
CDR3 protein: CASSEDFQETQYF
CDR3 DNA: TGTGCCAGCAGTGAAGACTTCCAAGAGACCCAGTACTTC

V gene: TRBV6-5
clone size: .
J gene: TRBJ1-6
D gene: .
CDR3 protein: CASSYSMRQGDSPLHF
CDR3 DNA: TGTGCCAGCAGTTACTCGATGCGGCAGGGAGATTCACCCCTCCACTTT

V gene: TRBV6-1
clone size: .
J gene: TRBJ2-1
D gene: TRBD2
CDR3 protein: CASSGLAGGRNEQFF
CDR3 DNA: TGTGCCAGCAGTGGACTAGCGGGAGGGAGGAATGAGCAGTTCTTC

V gene: TRBV10-3
clone size: .
J gene: TRBJ2-4
D gene: .
CDR3 protein: CAISESIGGASVKSIQYF
CDR3 DNA: TGTGCCATCAGTGAGTCGATTGGGGGGGCCTCAGTAAAAAGCATTCAGTACTTC

V gene: TRBV5-1
clone size: .
J gene: TRBJ1-1
D gene: TRBD1
CDR3 protein: CASSRETGLNTEAFF
CDR3 DNA: TGCGCCAGCAGCCGGGAGACAGGGTTGAACACTGAAGCTTTCTTT

V gene: TRBV4-1
clone size: .
J gene: TRBJ2-1
D gene: TRBD1
CDR3 protein: CASSQDLDRGVYNEQFF
CDR3 DNA: TGCGCCAGCAGCCAAGATCTGGACAGGGGGGTCTACAATGAGCAGTTCTTC

V gene: TRBV5-5
clone size: .
J gene: TRBJ2-3
D gene: .
CDR3 protein: CASSLGGRLTDTQYF
CDR3 DNA: TGTGCCAGCAGCTTGGGAGGCAGGCTCACAGATACGCAGTATTTT

V gene: TRBV2
clone size: .
J gene: TRBJ1-1
D gene: .
CDR3 protein: CASSGVSLNTEAFF
CDR3 DNA: TGTGCCAGCAGCGGCGTTAGTCTGAACACTGAAGCTTTCTTT

V gene: TRBV28
clone size: once
J gene: TRBJ2-7
D gene: TRBD1
CDR3 protein: CASSFRQGRSEQYF
CDR3 DNA: TGTGCCAGCAGTTTTAGACAGGGGAGGTCCGAGCAGTACTTC

V gene: TRBV7-8
clone size: .
J gene: TRBJ1-2
D gene: .
CDR3 protein: CASSSRRLPQTNYGYTF
CDR3 DNA: TGTGCCAGCAGCTCCCGACGGCTCCCCCAAACTAACTATGGCTACACCTTC

V gene: TRBV7-9
clone size: .
J gene: TRBJ2-5
D gene: .
CDR3 protein: CASSLGRAETQYF
CDR3 DNA: TGTGCCAGCAGCTTAGGCAGGGCAGAGACCCAGTACTTC

V gene: TRBV19
clone size: few
J gene: TRBJ1-1
D gene: .
CDR3 protein: CASTTEREAEAFF
CDR3 DNA: TGTGCCAGTACTACGGAACGGGAAGCTGAAGCTTTCTTT

V gene: TRBV14
clone size: once
J gene: TRBJ2-3
D gene: .
CDR3 protein: CASSQELDRTDTQYF
CDR3 DNA: TGTGCCAGCAGCCAAGAACTCGACCGCACAGATACGCAGTATTTT

V gene: TRBV2
clone size: .
J gene: TRBJ1-5
D gene: .
CDR3 protein: CASSLTSNQPQHF
CDR3 DNA: TGTGCCAGCAGCTTAACTAGCAATCAGCCCCAGCATTTT

V gene: TRBV6-5
clone size: .
J gene: TRBJ1-1
D gene: .
CDR3 protein: CASSSPVTKAGTEAFF
CDR3 DNA: TGTGCCAGCAGTTCTCCGGTGACGAAGGCGGGCACTGAAGCTTTCTTT

V gene: TRBV14
clone size: few
J gene: TRBJ2-1
D gene: TRBD2
CDR3 protein: CASSNGTSRYNEQFF
CDR3 DNA: TGTGCCAGCAGCAATGGGACTAGCAGATACAATGAGCAGTTCTTC

V gene: TRBV7-2
clone size: .
J gene: TRBJ1-5
D gene: TRBD1
CDR3 protein: CASSSPGQSSYSNQPQHF
CDR3 DNA: TGTGCCAGCAGTTCTCCGGGACAGAGCTCTTATAGCAATCAGCCCCAGCATTTT

V gene: TRBV7-9
clone size: once
J gene: TRBJ1-1
D gene: .
CDR3 protein: CASSPTGGAIDTEAFF
CDR3 DNA: TGTGCCAGCAGCCCCACGGGGGGGGCGATCGACACTGAAGCTTTCTTT

V gene: TRBV19
clone size: once
J gene: TRBJ2-7
D gene: TRBD2
CDR3 protein: CASSPVGPSGRFYEQYF
CDR3 DNA: TGTGCCAGTAGTCCTGTTGGGCCTAGCGGGAGGTTCTACGAGCAGTACTTC

V gene: TRBV4-1
clone size: .
J gene: TRBJ2-5
D gene: .
CDR3 protein: CASSQGAGTQYF
CDR3 DNA: TGCGCCAGCAGCCAAGGGGCAGGGACCCAGTACTTC

V gene: TRBV28
clone size: .
J gene: TRBJ1-2
D gene: .
CDR3 protein: CASSSPATTGYGYTF
CDR3 DNA: TGTGCCAGCAGTTCACCAGCCACGACAGGTTATGGCTACACCTTC

V gene: TRBV6-5
clone size: .
J gene: TRBJ2-7
D gene: TRBD2
CDR3 protein: CASSSFSGRNYEQYF
CDR3 DNA: TGTGCCAGCAGCTCTTTCAGCGGGAGAAACTACGAGCAGTACTTC

V gene: TRBV5-1
clone size: .
J gene: TRBJ2-7
D gene: TRBD2
CDR3 protein: CASSSTPTSGGSEQYF
CDR3 DNA: TGCGCCAGCAGCTCCACCCCGACTAGCGGGGGCTCCGAGCAGTACTTC

V gene: TRBV19
clone size: .
J gene: TRBJ1-5
D gene: TRBD1
CDR3 protein: CASRRQGTGNQPQHF
CDR3 DNA: TGTGCCAGTAGACGACAGGGTACGGGCAATCAGCCCCAGCATTTT

V gene: TRBV4-1
clone size: .
J gene: TRBJ2-7
D gene: .
CDR3 protein: CASSHLNEQYF
CDR3 DNA: TGCGCCAGCAGCCACCTGAACGAGCAGTACTTC

V gene: TRBV15
clone size: .
J gene: TRBJ1-4
D gene: .
CDR3 protein: CATSRDMMVEQGGRREKLFF
CDR3 DNA: TGTGCCACCAGCAGAGATATGATGGTGGAACAGGGTGGGAGAAGGGAAAAACTGTTTTTT

V gene: TRBV29-1
clone size: .
J gene: TRBJ2-1
D gene: TRBD2
CDR3 protein: CSVDRTSGRPSEQFF
CDR3 DNA: TGCAGCGTTGATCGAACTAGCGGGAGGCCTAGTGAGCAGTTCTTC

V gene: TRBV7-9
clone size: .
J gene: TRBJ2-7
D gene: TRBD2
CDR3 protein: CASSYRRGLAGGYEQYF
CDR3 DNA: TGTGCCAGCAGCTACCGACGCGGACTAGCGGGAGGATACGAGCAGTACTTC

V gene: TRBV7-6
clone size: .
J gene: TRBJ1-4
D gene: .
CDR3 protein: CASSFDTLPPTNEKLFF
CDR3 DNA: TGTGCCAGCAGCTTCGATACGCTTCCTCCAACTAATGAAAAACTGTTTTTT

V gene: TRBV15
clone size: .
J gene: TRBJ2-3
D gene: .
CDR3 protein: CATSRDETDTDTQYF
CDR3 DNA: TGTGCCACCAGCAGAGATGAAACCGACACAGATACGCAGTATTTT

V gene: TRBV7-9
clone size: few
J gene: TRBJ2-5
D gene: TRBD2
CDR3 protein: CASSRTSGREETQYF
CDR3 DNA: TGTGCCAGCAGCCGGACTAGCGGGAGGGAAGAGACCCAGTACTTC

V gene: TRBV2
clone size: .
J gene: TRBJ2-7
D gene: .
CDR3 protein: CASSVTYEQYF
CDR3 DNA: TGTGCCAGCTCCGTTACCTACGAGCAGTACTTC

V gene: TRBV4-1
clone size: .
J gene: TRBJ2-7
D gene: .
CDR3 protein: CASSPTAGDYEQYF
CDR3 DNA: TGCGCCAGCAGCCCGACAGCAGGGGACTACGAGCAGTACTTC